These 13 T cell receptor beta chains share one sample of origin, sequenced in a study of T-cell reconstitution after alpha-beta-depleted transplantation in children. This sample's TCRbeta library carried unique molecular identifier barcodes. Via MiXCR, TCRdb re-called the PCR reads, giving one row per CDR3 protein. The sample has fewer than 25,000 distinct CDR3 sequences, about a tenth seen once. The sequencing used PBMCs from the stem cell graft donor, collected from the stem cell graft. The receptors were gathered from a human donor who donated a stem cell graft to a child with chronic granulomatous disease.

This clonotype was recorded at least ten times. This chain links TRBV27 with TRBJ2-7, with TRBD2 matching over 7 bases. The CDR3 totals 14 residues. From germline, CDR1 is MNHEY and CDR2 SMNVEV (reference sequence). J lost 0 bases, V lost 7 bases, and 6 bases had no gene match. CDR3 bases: TGTGCCAGCACGCCTAGCGGTTCCTCCTACGAGCAGTACTTC. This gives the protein CASTPSGSSYEQYF.

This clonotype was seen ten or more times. The CDR3 here is CASSTGTRSEQYF. In nucleotides, the CDR3 is TGCGCCAGCAGCACTGGGACTAGGAGCGAGCAGTACTTC. V gene TRBV5-1 combines with J gene TRBJ2-7, with 8 bases matching TRBD2. Germline V gene data show CDR1 as SGHRS and CDR2 as YFSETQ. The CDR3 sequence is 13 residues long. V lost 4 bases to trimming and J lost 6 bases; unmatched junction nucleotides: 6.

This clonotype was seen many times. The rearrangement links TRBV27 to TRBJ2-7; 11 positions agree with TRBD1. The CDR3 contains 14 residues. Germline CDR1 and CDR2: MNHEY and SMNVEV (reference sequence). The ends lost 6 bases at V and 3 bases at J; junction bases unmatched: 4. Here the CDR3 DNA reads TGTGCCAGCAGAACCGGGACAGGGGGCTACGAGCAGTACTTC. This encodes CASRTGTGGYEQYF.

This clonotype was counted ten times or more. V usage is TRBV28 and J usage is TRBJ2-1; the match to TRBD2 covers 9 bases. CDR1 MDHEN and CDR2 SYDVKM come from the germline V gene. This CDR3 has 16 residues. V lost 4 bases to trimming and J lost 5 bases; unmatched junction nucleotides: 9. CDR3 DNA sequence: TGTGCCAGCAGTTCCGCCACTAGCGGGCGAAACAATGAGCAGTTCTTC. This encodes CASSSATSGRNNEQFF.

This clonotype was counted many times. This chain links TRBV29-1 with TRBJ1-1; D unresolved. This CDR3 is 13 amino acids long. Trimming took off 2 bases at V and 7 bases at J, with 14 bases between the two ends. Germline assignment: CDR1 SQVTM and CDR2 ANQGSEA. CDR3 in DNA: TGCAGCGTTGAATGGGCAGCGGAAGTTGAAGCTTTCTTT. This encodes CSVEWAAEVEAFF. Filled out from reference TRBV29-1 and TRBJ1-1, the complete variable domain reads SAVISQKPSRDICQRGTSLTIQCQVDSQVTMMFWYRQQPGQSLTLIATANQGSEATYESGFVIDKFPISRPNLTFSTLTVSNMSPEDSSIYLCSVEWAAEVEAFFGQGTRLTVV.

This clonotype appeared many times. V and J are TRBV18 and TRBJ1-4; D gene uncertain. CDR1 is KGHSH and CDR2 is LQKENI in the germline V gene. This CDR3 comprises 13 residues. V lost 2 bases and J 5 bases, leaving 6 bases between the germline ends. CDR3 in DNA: TGTGCCAGCTCACCAGGGGTAAATGAAAAACTGTTTTTT. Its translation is CASSPGVNEKLFF.

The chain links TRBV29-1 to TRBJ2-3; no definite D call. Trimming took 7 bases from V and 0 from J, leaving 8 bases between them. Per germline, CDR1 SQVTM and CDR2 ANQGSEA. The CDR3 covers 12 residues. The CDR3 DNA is TGCAGCGCCACAGCTAGCACAGATACGCAGTATTTT. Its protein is CSATASTDTQYF.

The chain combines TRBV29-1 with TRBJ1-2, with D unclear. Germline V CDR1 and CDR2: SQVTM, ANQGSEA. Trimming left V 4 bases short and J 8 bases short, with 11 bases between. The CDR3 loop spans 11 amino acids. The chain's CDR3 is CSVARVEGYTF. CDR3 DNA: TGCAGCGTTGCTCGAGTTGAGGGCTACACCTTC.

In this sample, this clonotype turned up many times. CDR3 residues: CSASTPAKEKLFF. The CDR3, as DNA: TGCAGTGCTAGCACACCAGCAAAAGAAAAACTGTTTTTT. This chain links TRBV20-1 with TRBJ1-4, with unresolved D. Germline CDR1 is DFQATT and CDR2 is SNEGSKA (reference sequence). This CDR3 comprises 13 residues. The germline V and J ends were trimmed by 3 bases and 8 bases, with 13 bases remaining between them.

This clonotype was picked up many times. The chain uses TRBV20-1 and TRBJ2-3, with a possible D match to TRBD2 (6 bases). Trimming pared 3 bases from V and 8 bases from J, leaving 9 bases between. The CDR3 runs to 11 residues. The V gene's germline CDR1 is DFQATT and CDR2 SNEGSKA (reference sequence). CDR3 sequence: CSARKEGTQYF. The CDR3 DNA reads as TGCAGTGCTAGGAAGGAGGGTACGCAGTATTTT.

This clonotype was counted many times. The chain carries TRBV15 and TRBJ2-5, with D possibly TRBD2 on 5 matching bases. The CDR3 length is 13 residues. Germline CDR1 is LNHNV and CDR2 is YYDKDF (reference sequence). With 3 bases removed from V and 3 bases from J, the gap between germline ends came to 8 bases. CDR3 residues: CATSSGGKETQYF. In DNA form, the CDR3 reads TGTGCCACCAGCAGTGGAGGAAAAGAGACCCAGTACTTC.

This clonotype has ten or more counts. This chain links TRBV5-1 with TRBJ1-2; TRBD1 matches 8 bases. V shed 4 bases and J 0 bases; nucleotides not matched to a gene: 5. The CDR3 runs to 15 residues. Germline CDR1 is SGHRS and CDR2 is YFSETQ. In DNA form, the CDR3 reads TGCGCCAGCAGCCCCGGGACAGGAGCTAACTATGGCTACACCTTC. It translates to CASSPGTGANYGYTF.

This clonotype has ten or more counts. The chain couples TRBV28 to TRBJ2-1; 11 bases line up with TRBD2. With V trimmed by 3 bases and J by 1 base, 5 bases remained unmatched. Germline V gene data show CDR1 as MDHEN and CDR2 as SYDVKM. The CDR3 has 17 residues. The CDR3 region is CASSLTSGIGSYNEQFF. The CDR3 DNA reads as TGTGCCAGCAGTTTGACTAGCGGGATAGGTTCCTACAATGAGCAGTTCTTC.